The T cell receptor beta chain under discussion was sequenced for a study of CD8 T cells in ankylosing spondylitis. This CDR3 has 14 amino acids. CDR1 and CDR2 (germline): KGHSH, LQKENI. V trimming: 6 bases; J trimming: 5 bases; junction bases outside the gene matches: 5. Making the TCR beta libraries involved quantitative 5'-RACE with molecular barcodes. TCRdb redid the calling of the 5' RACE reads with MiXCR, one entry per CDR3 protein. The table has approximately 250,000 distinct CDR3 sequences, 8% to 10% seen once. This clonotype has a count of ten or more. The sequence derives from a female donor with ankylosing spondylitis or in good health (not recorded which). The sequenced material came from blood, either unsorted or a sorted T cell fraction (not recorded which). The J gene is TRBJ1-2, the V gene TRBV18, with TRBD1 matching over 11 bases. Here the CDR3 reads CASSLGQGEYGYTF. The CDR3 DNA reads TGTGCCAGCTCGCTGGGACAGGGGGAATATGGCTACACCTTC. Full variable domain (rest looked up from reference TRBV18 and TRBJ1-2): NAGVMQNPRHLVRRRGQEARLRCSPMKGHSHVYWYRQLPEEGLKFMVYLQKENIIDESGMPKERFSAEFPKEGPSILRIQQVVRGDSAAYFCASSLGQGEYGYTFGSGTRLTVV.